Each of the 24 T cell receptor beta chains below was sequenced from the same sample in a study of control samples from healthy donors and cancer patients. Only in-frame clones appear in the TCRdb table, and some are missing; sequencing was by immunoSEQ multiplex PCR. In the table there are tens of thousands of clones, around 90% of which are singletons. Specimen: PBMCs. The source of these receptors is a man in his sixties with head and neck cancer.

This clone was counted a single time. The CDR3 here is CAWSRGTGWEKLFF. The CDR3 bases are TGTGCCTGGAGTAGGGGGACAGGGTGGGAAAAACTGTTTTTT. The rearrangement joins TRBV30 to TRBJ1-4; 9 bases are a match to TRBD1. J gave up 8 bases and V 2 bases, and 6 bases lay outside the gene matches. CDR1 is GTSNPN, CDR2 SVGIG, per germline (reference sequence). The CDR3 runs 14 residues.

The V call is TRBV11-3, the J call TRBJ1-6, with D tentatively TRBD1 (5 bases). The germline CDR1 and CDR2 sequences are SGHNT and YENEEA. This CDR3 contains 18 residues. Trimming cost V 1 base and J 8 bases, with 21 bases left between them. CDR3 loop: CASSLGNGQGGFDSPLHF. For the CDR3, the DNA is TGTGCCAGCAGCTTAGGGAACGGGCAGGGTGGGTTTGATTCACCCCTCCACTTT.

In this sample, this clone turned up once. The V and J genes are TRBV27 and TRBJ2-7; 9 nucleotides line up with TRBD1. V trimming: 4 bases; J trimming: 5 bases; junction bases outside the gene matches: 6. The length of the CDR3 is 14 residues. Germline V lookup: CDR1 MNHEY, CDR2 SMNVEV (reference sequence). CDR3 region: CASSSGDRVHEQYF. The CDR3 DNA sequence: TGTGCCAGCAGTTCTGGGGACAGGGTCCACGAGCAGTACTTC.

The CDR3 loop is CASSPGHGDSYNEQFF. The CDR3 DNA is TGTGCCAGTAGTCCCGGTCATGGGGACAGCTACAATGAGCAGTTCTTC. This sequence joins TRBV19 and TRBJ2-1, with 7 bases identical to TRBD1. The CDR3 totals 16 residues. Germline V lookup: CDR1 LNHDA, CDR2 SQIVND (reference sequence). J lost 3 bases, V lost 5 bases, and 10 bases had no gene match.

This sequence joins TRBV15 and TRBJ2-5; a weak D match, TRBD2 (6 bases). V lost 0 bases and J 3 bases, leaving 11 bases between the germline ends. Germline V gene lookup returns CDR1 LNHNV and CDR2 YYDKDF (reference sequence). The CDR3 has 15 amino acids. CDR3 amino acids: CATSRDRGLEETQYF. Written as DNA, the CDR3 is TGTGCCACCAGCAGAGATCGGGGGTTAGAAGAGACCCAGTACTTC.

With regard to this clone: In the same sample, other DNA sequences code for this CDR3. V usage is TRBV4-2 and J usage is TRBJ1-2; 11 nucleotides line up with TRBD1. CDR1 and CDR2 from the germline V gene are LGHNA and YNFKEQ. V shed 2 bases and J 3 bases; nucleotides not matched to a gene: 5. CDR3 length: 16 amino acids. The CDR3 reads CASSQRGGQGDYGYTF. In DNA form, the CDR3 reads TGTGCCAGCAGCCAAAGGGGGGGACAGGGGGACTATGGCTACACCTTC.

The chain combines TRBV9 with TRBJ1-6; D call uncertain. V lost 0 bases and J 9 bases, leaving 13 bases between the germline ends. CDR3 length: 15 residues. CDR1 is SGDLS, CDR2 YYNGEE, per germline. CDR3: CASSVEHSLGSPLHF. The CDR3 DNA sequence: TGTGCCAGCAGCGTAGAACACAGCCTGGGTTCACCCCTCCACTTT.

As concerns this clone: It is unclear where the CDR3 begins or ends on the DNA, so no DNA is shown, and the CDR3 is as TCRdb lists it. This chain connects TRBV18 to TRBJ1-4. The CDR3 spans 15 amino acids, including both terminal residues. CDR1 is KGHSH, CDR2 LQKENI, per germline. CDR3 amino acids: CASSPSVLPLGKLFF.

The chain uses TRBV6-5 and TRBJ1-5, with D unclear. Trimming cost V 7 bases and J 5 bases, with 9 bases left between them. The CDR3 has 12 amino acids. The V gene's germline CDR1 is MNHEY and CDR2 SVGAGI. This chain's CDR3 is CASKDGYQPQHF. The CDR3 bases are TGTGCCAGCAAGGACGGATATCAGCCCCAGCATTTT.

The rearrangement links TRBV28 to TRBJ2-2, with 9 bases identical to TRBD1. In germline, CDR1 is MDHEN, CDR2 SYDVKM. Unmatched junction bases numbered 3, after V lost 5 bases and J lost 5 bases. CDR3 length: 14 residues. Here the CDR3 DNA reads TGTGCCAGCAGTCCCGGGACAGGGACCGGGGAGCTGTTTTTT. It yields the protein CASSPGTGTGELFF.

This rearrangement joins TRBV6-1 to TRBJ1-3; 10 bases fit TRBD1. The V and J ends lost 4 bases and 2 bases, in that order; junction bases with no gene match: 5. Germline CDR1 is MNHNS and CDR2 is SASEGT. The CDR3 extends over 16 amino acids. CDR3 protein: CASSVGDRGPGNTIYF. The DNA of the CDR3 is TGTGCCAGCAGTGTAGGCGACAGGGGGCCTGGAAACACCATATATTTT.

The chain uses TRBV7-8 and TRBJ1-2, with 9 bases identical to TRBD1. Germline-derived CDR1 and CDR2 are SGHVS and FQNEAQ. Trimming at V came to 3 bases and at J to 4 bases, leaving 6 bases not matched to a gene. CDR3 size: 15 residues. CDR3 loop: CASSFSGQGFYGYTF. The CDR3, as DNA: TGTGCCAGCAGCTTTTCGGGACAGGGCTTCTATGGCTACACCTTC.

J is TRBJ2-1 and V is TRBV4-2, with 9 nucleotides matching TRBD2. This CDR3 spans 14 amino acids. CDR1 LGHNA and CDR2 YNFKEQ come from the germline V gene. The ends lost 4 bases at V and 5 bases at J; junction bases unmatched: 3. The CDR3 region has the DNA TGTGCCAGCAGCCCCCGCGGGGGGGACAATGAGCAGTTCTTC. Residues: CASSPRGGDNEQFF.

The J gene is TRBJ1-2, the V gene TRBV28; D perhaps matches TRBD1 (6 bases). CDR1 and CDR2 (germline): MDHEN, SYDVKM. CDR3 length: 12 amino acids. Trimming stripped 8 bases from V and 8 bases from J, with 15 bases between. Written as DNA, the CDR3 is TGTGCCAGCTCAATGGGGGGGCTGGGCTACACCTTC. Translation: CASSMGGLGYTF.

The V and J genes are TRBV3-1 (or the pseudogene TRBV3-2) and TRBJ2-7; D possibly uses TRBD1 or TRBD2 (5 bases each). Trimming pared 1 base from V and 0 bases from J, leaving 13 bases between. This CDR3 is built from 16 residues. Looked up from germline, CDR1 is LGHDT and CDR2 is YNNKEL (reference sequence). CDR3 amino acids: CASSQGYGTVSYEQYF. Here the CDR3 DNA reads TGTGCCAGCAGCCAAGGATATGGGACGGTCTCCTACGAGCAGTACTTC.

This clone was counted only a few times. V usage is TRBV19 and J usage is TRBJ1-2; 9 bases map to TRBD1. V trimming: 6 bases; J trimming: 8 bases; junction bases outside the gene matches: 10. This CDR3 spans 14 amino acids. Germline V gene lookup returns CDR1 LNHDA and CDR2 SQIVND (reference sequence). CDR3 region: CASSQQGATAGYTF. DNA for the CDR3: TGTGCCAGTAGCCAACAGGGGGCAACGGCGGGCTACACCTTC.

The rearrangement links TRBV11-3 to TRBJ2-7, with a possible D match to TRBD2 (5 bases). The CDR3 spans 14 residues. Trimming took off 5 bases at V and 0 bases at J, with 11 bases between the two ends. Germline CDR1 is SGHNT and CDR2 is YENEEA. The CDR3 DNA is TGTGCCAGCAGCCCCACCGGGGACTCCTACGAGCAGTACTTC. Its translation: CASSPTGDSYEQYF.

CDR3 region: CSVGGGEGDIQYF. The DNA for the CDR3 is TGCAGCGTGGGTGGTGGGGAAGGGGACATTCAGTACTTC. V is TRBV29-1 and J is TRBJ2-4; D possibly corresponds to TRBD1 (5 bases). CDR3 length equals 13 residues. CDR1 is SQVTM and CDR2 is ANQGSEA in the germline V gene. Trimming pared 6 bases from V and 8 bases from J, leaving 17 bases between.

The rearrangement joins TRBV14 to TRBJ1-5, with no clear D. Per germline, CDR1 SGHDN and CDR2 FVKESK. This CDR3 is built from 13 residues. V lost 3 bases, J lost 5 bases, and 8 bases lay in between. The CDR3 region is CASSQNGDQPQHF. CDR3 in DNA: TGTGCCAGCAGCCAGAATGGAGATCAGCCCCAGCATTTT. The full variable domain, completed using reference TRBV14 and TRBJ1-5, is EAGVTQFPSHSVIEKGQTVTLRCDPISGHDNLYWYRRVMGKEIKFLLHFVKESKQDESGMPNNRFLAERTGGTYSTLKVQPAELEDSGVYFCASSQNGDQPQHFGDGTRLSIL.

The chain links TRBV19 to TRBJ1-1; weak D call: TRBD1 (6 bases). The V end was cut by 5 bases, the J end by 1 base, with 14 bases between. CDR1 LNHDA and CDR2 SQIVND come from the germline V gene (reference sequence). The CDR3 sequence is 15 residues long. The CDR3 DNA is TGTGCCAGTAGTTTGTACAGGGTGGGGAACACTGAAGCTTTCTTT. Translating it yields CASSLYRVGNTEAFF.

This clone appeared a few times. The chain links TRBV3-1 (or the pseudogene TRBV3-2) to TRBJ2-7; TRBD1 agrees at 12 bases. Per germline, CDR1 LGHDT and CDR2 YNNKEL (reference sequence). CDR3 length: 15 amino acids. Losses at the gene ends were 8 bases for V and 6 bases for J; bases not matched to a gene: 11. CDR3 coding DNA: TGTGCCAGCGGGCACGCGGGACAGGGGGCTGCCGAGCAGTACTTC. Translation gives CASGHAGQGAAEQYF.

The chain recombines TRBV19 with TRBJ1-5; possible D gene TRBD1, 6 bases. Per germline, CDR1 LNHDA and CDR2 SQIVND (reference sequence). Trimming took off 2 bases at V and 5 bases at J, with 7 bases between the two ends. This CDR3 is 13 amino acids long. The CDR3 nucleotides read TGTGCCAGTAGTATACGGACAGATCAGCCCCAGCATTTT. This gives the protein CASSIRTDQPQHF.

The chain has TRBV7-8 and TRBJ2-1, with D possibly TRBD2 on 5 matching bases. Germline V CDR1 and CDR2: SGHVS, FQNEAQ. The germline V and J ends were trimmed by 5 bases and 5 bases, with 19 bases remaining between them. The length of the CDR3 is 16 residues. CDR3 sequence: CASSLRDLPNHNEQFF. CDR3 in DNA: TGTGCCAGCAGCCTTCGGGATTTACCGAACCACAATGAGCAGTTCTTC.

The V call is TRBV5-5, the J call TRBJ1-2; D uncertain. V lost 0 bases, J lost 4 bases, and 13 bases lay in between. This CDR3 region has 15 residues. Germline V gene data show CDR1 as SGHKS and CDR2 as YYEKEE (reference sequence). The chain's CDR3 is CASSLALGPTYGYTF. DNA for the CDR3: TGTGCCAGCAGCTTGGCCCTCGGTCCAACCTATGGCTACACCTTC.